This TCR beta chain came from a study of CD8 T cells in ankylosing spondylitis. Ten or more counts support this clonotype. The target antigen is unknown. Quantitative 5'-RACE was performed with molecular barcodes, and it yielded the TCR beta libraries. TCRdb independently ran MiXCR on the 5' RACE reads; one entry per CDR3 protein. The data show under 250,000 distinct CDR3 sequences, roughly 10% seen once. Study results and limitations: Disease-linked clones reportedly showed significant enrichment in matched ankylosing spondylitis synovial fluid.

V lost 4 bases, J lost 1 base, and 26 bases lay in between. The V gene's germline CDR1 is SGHRS and CDR2 YFSETQ. The CDR3 consists of 19 residues. Sequencing used blood, either unsorted or a sorted T cell fraction (not recorded which). The chain couples TRBV5-1 to TRBJ1-1; D unclear. The sequence came from a male donor with ankylosing spondylitis or in good health (not recorded which). CDR3 coding DNA: TGCGCCAGCAGCCTGAGTGGGCGGGGTGGACGGAGAGAGAACACTGAAGCTTTCTTT. Its protein product is CASSLSGRGGRRENTEAFF.